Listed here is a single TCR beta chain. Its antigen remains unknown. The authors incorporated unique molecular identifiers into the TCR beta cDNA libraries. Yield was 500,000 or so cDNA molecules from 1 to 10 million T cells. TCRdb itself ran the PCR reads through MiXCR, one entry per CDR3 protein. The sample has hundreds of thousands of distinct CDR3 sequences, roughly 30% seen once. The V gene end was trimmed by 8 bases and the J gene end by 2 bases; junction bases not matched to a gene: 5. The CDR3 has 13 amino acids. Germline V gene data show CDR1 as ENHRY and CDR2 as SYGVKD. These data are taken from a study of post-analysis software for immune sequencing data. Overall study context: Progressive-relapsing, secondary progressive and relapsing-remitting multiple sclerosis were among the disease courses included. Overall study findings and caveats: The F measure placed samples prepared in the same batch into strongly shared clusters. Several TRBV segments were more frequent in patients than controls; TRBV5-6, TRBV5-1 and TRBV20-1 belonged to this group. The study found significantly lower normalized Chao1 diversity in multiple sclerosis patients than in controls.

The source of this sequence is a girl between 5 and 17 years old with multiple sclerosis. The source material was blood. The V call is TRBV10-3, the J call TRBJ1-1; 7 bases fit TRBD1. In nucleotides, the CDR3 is TGTGCCATCGCGGGACAGCTAAACACTGAAGCTTTCTTT. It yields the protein CAIAGQLNTEAFF.